The 8 T cell receptor beta chains below were found in one sample sequenced in a study of cytomegalovirus exposure and HLA in healthy donors. Vbeta (60) and Jbeta (13) primers were used in the PCR. Measured with immunoSEQ multiplex PCR; TCRdb has only the in-frame clones, and not every one. Found here are roughly 120,000 clones, about 76% of them singletons; the top ten hold roughly 8%. Sequencing used PBMCs. Source of these receptors: a man aged 40-50 years in good health and CMV-seronegative.

The V and J genes are TRBV14 and TRBJ2-5; 10 nucleotides align to TRBD2. Germline CDR1 is SGHDN and CDR2 is FVKESK. The CDR3 sequence is 18 residues long. J gave up 2 bases and V 0 bases, and 9 bases lay outside the gene matches. CDR3 in DNA: TGTGCCAGCAGCCAAGATCGCCTAGCGGGGGCCTTACAAGAGACCCAGTACTTC. Amino acids: CASSQDRLAGALQETQYF.

The chain uses TRBV21-1 and TRBJ1-1. TRBV21-1 corresponds to a pseudogene. This CDR3 is 21 amino acids long. DNA of the CDR3: TGTGCCAGCAGCCCCCGTCACCAGGAACGAAGGAAGGAGGCTTTGAACACTGAAGCTTTCTTT. Translated, it gives CASSPRHQERRKEALNTEAFF.

This chain links TRBV10-3 with TRBJ1-1; D call uncertain. This CDR3 contains 13 residues. Germline assignment: CDR1 ENHRY and CDR2 SYGVKD. The V and J ends lost 11 bases and 4 bases respectively, with 17 bases between them. The CDR3 DNA reads as TGTGCCTCCCATTACTCCGCCGGCACTGAAGCTTTCTTT. Protein sequence: CASHYSAGTEAFF.

The V call is TRBV6-5, the J call TRBJ2-1, with 9 nucleotides matching TRBD2. The CDR3 loop spans 15 amino acids. Germline V gene data show CDR1 as MNHEY and CDR2 as SVGAGI. V trimming: 2 bases; J trimming: 5 bases; junction bases outside the gene matches: 4. The CDR3 loop is CASSYVSGGDNEQFF. The CDR3 DNA sequence: TGTGCCAGCAGTTACGTTAGCGGGGGAGACAATGAGCAGTTCTTC.

The chain carries TRBV12-5 and TRBJ2-5; D gene ambiguous. V was shortened by 7 bases and J by 7 bases, with 13 bases between the two germline ends. This CDR3 region has 12 residues. CDR1 and CDR2 from the germline V gene are LGHNT and FRNRAP. CDR3 loop: CASAPLLGTQYF. The CDR3 nucleotides are TGTGCTAGTGCCCCCCTCCTCGGGACCCAGTACTTC.

The chain uses TRBV5-4 and TRBJ2-1, with 10 nucleotides matching TRBD1. Per germline, CDR1 SGHNT and CDR2 YYREEE (reference sequence). The CDR3 runs to 13 residues. Trimming cost V 4 bases and J 8 bases; bases outside gene matches: 3. CDR3 sequence (DNA): TGTGCCAGCAGCCTGACAGGGGGCTATGAGCAGTTCTTC. This encodes CASSLTGGYEQFF.

This sequence joins TRBV5-1 and TRBJ1-2; 10 bases are shared with TRBD1. Germline V gene lookup returns CDR1 SGHRS and CDR2 YFSETQ. The CDR3 sequence is 16 residues long. J was trimmed by 0 bases and V by 4 bases; bases with no gene match: 6. The CDR3 nucleotides are TGCGCCAGCAGCCCGGGACAGGGGACTACTAACTATGGCTACACCTTC. This codes for CASSPGQGTTNYGYTF.

This clone occurred once. The chain couples TRBV9 to TRBJ2-2; D is uncertain. Trimming stripped 0 bases from V and 0 bases from J, with 9 bases between. Germline V lookup: CDR1 SGDLS, CDR2 YYNGEE. There are 16 residues in the CDR3. CDR3 sequence: CASSVEQEANTGELFF. The CDR3 DNA follows: TGTGCCAGCAGCGTAGAGCAAGAAGCGAACACCGGGGAGCTGTTTTTT.